This T cell receptor (beta chain) was retrieved from a study of blood T cells in healthy people across ages. Study-wide points: Significant beta diversity loss was already apparent by age approximately 36, declining roughly linearly. For the donors, CMV status was unknown and possibly confounded expanded clonotype changes.

Alongside a J-beta primer mix, a sample-barcoded 5' primer served in a second PCR lasting about 7 to 12 cycles. TCRdb analysed the 5' RACE reads with MiXCR anew, one entry per CDR3 protein. The table includes 270,000 or so distinct CDR3 sequences, roughly 26% detected once. V shed 0 bases and J shed 5 bases, with 13 bases lying between them. The CDR3 loop spans 15 amino acids. Germline loops: CDR1 LNHNV, CDR2 YYDKDF (reference sequence). This clonotype was observed many times. Its antigen is currently unknown. Sequencing was performed on blood. The receptor was isolated from a woman between 65 and 79 years old in good health. J is TRBJ2-5 and V is TRBV15; D is unclear. CDR3 region: CATSRDRGFGETQYF. The CDR3 nucleotides read TGTGCCACCAGCAGAGATCGTGGCTTTGGGGAGACCCAGTACTTC. Combining the CDR3 with reference TRBV15 and TRBJ2-5 gives the whole variable domain DAMVIQNPRYQVTQFGKPVTLSCSQTLNHNVMYWYQQKSSQAPKLLFHYYDKDFNNEADTPDNFQSRRPNTSFCFLDIRSPGLGDTAMYLCATSRDRGFGETQYFGPGTRLLVL.